These 5 T cell receptor beta chains came from one sample sequenced in a study of vaccination and CD4 T cells after COVID-19. The antigens these receptors bind are not known. Treatment reported: approximately 11-day PBMC culture with coronavirus spike peptide pools or control peptides (ViraFEST assay). Sequenced with the Oncomine TCR Beta short-read assay was DNA taken from cultured CD4+ T cells. TCRdb fed the PCR reads into MiXCR, producing one record per CDR3 protein. The sample has about 21,000 distinct CDR3 sequences; approximately 50% are singletons. This specimen was CD4+ T cells from blood, cultured in vitro, taken before SARS-CoV-2 vaccination. All receptors derive from a human donor who had recovered from COVID-19.

This clonotype has just one count. The genes are TRBV20-1 and TRBJ2-7; 7 nucleotides match TRBD2. CDR1 DFQATT and CDR2 SNEGSKA come from the germline V gene (reference sequence). Trimming at V came to 3 bases and at J to 2 bases, leaving 4 bases not matched to a gene. The CDR3 runs to 13 residues. The CDR3: CSARASGTYEQYF. The DNA of the CDR3 is TGCAGTGCTAGGGCTAGCGGAACCTACGAGCAGTACTTC.

This chain uses TRBV28 with TRBJ1-3; D is ambiguous. The CDR3 is made up of 11 amino acids. Germline CDR1 and CDR2: MDHEN and SYDVKM. Trimming stripped 10 bases from V and 2 bases from J, with 6 bases between. The CDR3 sequence is CATRTGNTIYF. The CDR3 nucleotides are TGTGCCACCCGAACTGGAAACACCATATATTTT.

This clonotype has only a few counts. This chain joins TRBV19 and TRBJ2-3, with TRBD2 matching over 7 bases. CDR3 length: 17 residues. J was trimmed by 1 base and V by 3 bases; bases with no gene match: 10. Germline V gene data show CDR1 as LNHDA and CDR2 as SQIVND (reference sequence). CDR3 nucleotide sequence: TGTGCCAGTAGTATTACCATCCGGGAGGCGGGCACAGATACGCAGTATTTT. This sequence encodes CASSITIREAGTDTQYF.

This clonotype was recorded a few times. This chain connects TRBV7-2 to TRBJ1-2; no reliable D call. V was shortened by 1 base and J by 10 bases, with 13 bases between the two germline ends. Germline CDR1 SGHTA, CDR2 FQGNSA. This CDR3 region has 13 residues. Here the CDR3 reads CASSLDDWEAYTF. Here the CDR3 DNA reads TGTGCCAGCAGCTTAGACGATTGGGAAGCCTACACCTTC.

This chain's CDR3 is CASSREAWPEAFF. DNA of the CDR3: TGTGCCAGCAGTCGGGAGGCCTGGCCTGAAGCTTTCTTT. V usage is TRBV11-3 and J usage is TRBJ1-1; D call uncertain. The V end was cut by 6 bases, the J end by 6 bases, with 14 bases between. Germline assignment: CDR1 SGHNT and CDR2 YENEEA. CDR3 length: 13 residues.